The 26 T cell receptor beta chains below were found in one sample sequenced in a study of tumor T cells in aggressive B-cell lymphoma. The method was immunoSEQ multiplex PCR; TCRdb's version includes in-frame clones alone and lacks a portion of them. In the table there are roughly 2,100 clones, under 85% of which are singletons. The sample was tumor tissue. These receptors all come from an adult with diffuse large B cell lymphoma.

The J gene is TRBJ2-7, the V gene TRBV2; TRBD2 matches at 10 bases. V trimming: 8 bases; J trimming: 3 bases; junction bases outside the gene matches: 7. The CDR3 is made up of 14 amino acids. Germline values: CDR1 SNHLY, CDR2 FYNNEI. The CDR3 DNA is TGTGCCAGCGGAACTAGCGGGGCCCACTACGAGCAGTACTTC. Translation: CASGTSGAHYEQYF.

Comments on this clone: At one of its ends the junction is not consistent with the germline gene, which may arise from a read error. The chain is built from TRBV20-1 and TRBJ1-1, with 7 nucleotides matching TRBD1. This CDR3 has 11 residues. Germline CDR1 DFQATT, CDR2 SNEGSKA (reference sequence). The CDR3 is CAIQGPGRVEF. CDR3 DNA: TGCGCAATACAGGGGCCGGGCCGAGTGGAATTT.

This clone was found once. The chain has TRBV4-1 and TRBJ2-7; D possibly corresponds to TRBD1 (6 bases). Germline V lookup: CDR1 MGHRA, CDR2 YSYEKL. This CDR3 is built from 14 residues. Between the trimmed V and J ends, which lost 4 bases and 2 bases, there was a span of 12 bases. The CDR3 reads CASSRTEGPYEQYF. CDR3 coding DNA: TGCGCCAGCAGCCGGACAGAGGGGCCCTACGAGCAGTACTTC.

V gene TRBV27 combines with J gene TRBJ2-1; unclear D gene. This CDR3 region has 14 residues. Trimming removed 5 bases at V and 8 bases at J, with 16 bases between. CDR1 MNHEY and CDR2 SMNVEV come from the germline V gene (reference sequence). The CDR3 DNA follows: TGTGCCAGCAGTCCCCCGCTGCGGCCCGATGAGCAGTTCTTC. It encodes CASSPPLRPDEQFF.

This clone was recorded only once. V gene TRBV2 combines with J gene TRBJ2-3; 9 bases agree with TRBD2. V dropped 7 bases and J dropped 8; count of bases not matched to a gene: 13. CDR1 SNHLY and CDR2 FYNNEI come from the germline V gene. The CDR3 consists of 15 residues. The CDR3 coding sequence is TGTGCCAGCATCGAGCGGGGGGCTGGTCGCGGTACGCAGTATTTT. Encoded protein: CASIERGAGRGTQYF.

This chain joins TRBV5-1 and TRBJ2-5; tentatively, D is TRBD2 (7 bases). Germline CDR1 reads SGHRS; CDR2 reads YFSETQ. The CDR3 spans 16 residues. Trimming shortened V by 4 bases and J by 5 bases, and 21 bases separated the two germline ends. CDR3 loop: CASSGGADGRSETQYF. As DNA, the CDR3 is TGCGCCAGCAGCGGGGGGGCCGACGGGCGCTCGGAGACCCAGTACTTC.

CDR3 coding DNA: TGTGCCAGCAGTTACTTGGGGCCAGGGGGCTACACCTTC. Translation: CASSYLGPGGYTF. The gene calls are TRBV6-6 and TRBJ1-2, with D possibly TRBD1 on 5 matching bases. The CDR3 has 13 amino acids. Per germline, CDR1 MNHNY and CDR2 SVGAGI (reference sequence). Deletions cut 1 base from V and 8 bases from J, with 11 bases between.

CDR3 DNA: TGCGCCAGCAGCCAAGGGGGCGGGAGATCTGATACGCAGTATTTT. This codes for CASSQGGGRSDTQYF. V gene TRBV4-1 combines with J gene TRBJ2-3, with 7 bases lining up with TRBD2. CDR3 size: 15 residues. Germline V lookup: CDR1 MGHRA, CDR2 YSYEKL. V was clipped by 1 base and J by 6 bases; unmatched bases: 7.

The chain has TRBV4-1 and TRBJ1-2; D possibly corresponds to TRBD1 (6 bases). Trimming removed 2 bases from V and 2 bases from J, with 15 bases in between. The CDR3 loop spans 16 amino acids. Looked up from germline, CDR1 is MGHRA and CDR2 is YSYEKL. The CDR3 DNA reads as TGCGCCAGCAGCCAACCTGCACAGGGATTAAACTATGGCTACACCTTC. It codes for CASSQPAQGLNYGYTF.

The V call is TRBV5-6, the J call TRBJ2-7; a possible D gene is TRBD2 (6 bases). The CDR3 contains 12 residues. With 0 bases removed from V and 9 bases from J, the gap between germline ends came to 10 bases. Germline-derived CDR1 and CDR2 are SGHDT and YYEEEE. The CDR3 DNA reads TGTGCCAGCAGCTTGGCCCTGGGGGGGCAGTACTTC. It yields the protein CASSLALGGQYF.

In its sample, this clone was seen a few times. V and J are TRBV5-1 and TRBJ2-3; possibly TRBD2 for D (6 bases). Trimming stripped 9 bases from V and 1 base from J, with 15 bases between. Germline V gene data show CDR1 as SGHRS and CDR2 as YFSETQ. The CDR3 loop spans 14 amino acids. The CDR3 DNA reads as TGCGCCACCACTCGGGGCGGGGGCACAGATACGCAGTATTTT. Translation: CATTRGGGTDTQYF. Variable domain in full (rest from reference TRBV5-1 and TRBJ2-3): KAGVTQTPRYLIKTRGQQVTLSCSPISGHRSVSWYQQTPGQGLQFLFEYFSETQRNKGNFPGRFSGRQFSNSRSEMNVSTLELGDSALYLCATTRGGGTDTQYFGPGTRLTVL.

The chain carries TRBV5-1 and TRBJ2-1, with D possibly TRBD2 on 6 matching bases. Deletions cut 4 bases from V and 5 bases from J, with 19 bases between. CDR1 and CDR2 (germline): SGHRS, YFSETQ. The CDR3 extends over 16 amino acids. CDR3 DNA: TGCGCCAGCAGCGCAAAGCGGAGGGTCTCGAACAATGAGCAGTTCTTC. It is translated as CASSAKRRVSNNEQFF.

The chain couples TRBV19 to TRBJ1-2, with a possible D match to TRBD1 (5 bases). Germline V gene data show CDR1 as LNHDA and CDR2 as SQIVND (reference sequence). The CDR3 is 12 residues long. V lost 7 bases and J lost 7, with 13 bases in between. The CDR3 loop is CASTDDGGGYTF. Written as DNA, the CDR3 is TGTGCCAGTACAGACGACGGGGGTGGCTACACCTTC.

CDR3 loop: CASSQELYNEQFF. DNA of the CDR3: TGTGCCAGCAGCCAAGAACTGTACAATGAGCAGTTCTTC. V and J are TRBV14 and TRBJ2-1; D not resolved. Trimming took off 0 bases at V and 4 bases at J, with 4 bases between the two ends. The CDR3 is 13 residues long. CDR1 and CDR2 (germline): SGHDN, FVKESK.

The CDR3 sequence: CASSIRTVPPREQYF. The CDR3 nucleotides are TGTGCCAGTAGTATAAGGACAGTCCCCCCGAGGGAGCAGTACTTC. The chain employs TRBV19 and TRBJ2-7; D perhaps matches TRBD1 (6 bases). This CDR3 has 15 amino acids. V was shortened by 2 bases and J by 7 bases, with 18 bases between the two germline ends. Germline assignment: CDR1 LNHDA and CDR2 SQIVND (reference sequence).

The rearrangement links TRBV4-1 to TRBJ2-4, with 8 bases fitting TRBD2. The CDR3 sequence is 16 residues long. The V gene's germline CDR1 is MGHRA and CDR2 YSYEKL. The junction had 4 bases not matched to a gene; V was cut back by 2 bases and J by 1 base. CDR3: CASSQFTGGAKNIQYF. CDR3 DNA sequence: TGCGCCAGCAGCCAATTTACGGGGGGGGCCAAAAACATTCAGTACTTC.

The chain recombines TRBV9 with TRBJ1-2, with a weak D call TRBD1 (6 bases). V was shortened by 1 base and J by 4 bases, with 14 bases between the two germline ends. The V gene's germline CDR1 is SGDLS and CDR2 YYNGEE. The CDR3 runs 15 residues. The CDR3 is CASSVSQGLSYGYTF. The CDR3 DNA reads TGTGCCAGCAGCGTATCACAGGGTCTCAGCTATGGCTACACCTTC.

The rearrangement joins TRBV5-6 to TRBJ1-5; maybe TRBD1 (5 bases). Deletions cut 0 bases from V and 6 bases from J, with 13 bases between. In germline, CDR1 is SGHDT, CDR2 YYEEEE. The CDR3 sequence is 15 residues long. The CDR3, as DNA: TGTGCCAGCAGCTTGGGGGGACGGGGGGGTCAGCCCCAGCATTTT. This translates into CASSLGGRGGQPQHF. The variable domain in full, completed from reference TRBV5-6 and TRBJ1-5, reads DAGVTQSPTHLIKTRGQQVTLRCSPKSGHDTVSWYQQALGQGPQFIFQYYEEEERQRGNFPDRFSGHQFPNYSSELNVNALLLGDSALYLCASSLGGRGGQPQHFGDGTRLSIL.

The chain recombines TRBV5-4 with TRBJ1-1; D possibly corresponds to TRBD1 (6 bases). This CDR3 has 15 amino acids. Germline CDR1 is SGHNT and CDR2 is YYREEE (reference sequence). Trimming shortened V by 7 bases and J by 10 bases, and 26 bases separated the two germline ends. The CDR3 sequence: CASYFSGVSAGRAFF. In DNA, the CDR3 is TGTGCCAGCTACTTTTCAGGGGTTTCGGCCGGTAGAGCTTTCTTT. The entire variable domain, with the rest obtained from reference TRBV5-4 and TRBJ1-1, is as follows: ETGVTQSPTHLIKTRGQQVTLRCSSQSGHNTVSWYQQALGQGPQFIFQYYREEENGRGNFPPRFSGLQFPNYSSELNVNALELDDSALYLCASYFSGVSAGRAFFGQGTRLTVV.

The V gene is TRBV13, the J gene TRBJ1-2, with TRBD1 identical over 8 bases. Germline V lookup: CDR1 PRHDT, CDR2 FYEKMQ (reference sequence). CDR3 length equals 12 residues. The trim removed 3 bases at V and 13 bases at J, leaving 7 bases unmatched. CDR3 residues: CASSFQGAQGTF. The CDR3 DNA reads as TGTGCCAGCAGCTTCCAGGGGGCGCAGGGCACCTTC.

This chain joins TRBV5-4 and TRBJ2-5; no firm D call. The germline V gene encodes CDR1 SGHNT and CDR2 YYREEE (reference sequence). Trimming removed 2 bases from V and 7 bases from J, with 15 bases in between. The CDR3 loop spans 14 amino acids. CDR3 sequence (DNA): TGTGCCAGCAGCTTAGCGACGACCGCCGGGACCCAGTACTTC. Encoded protein: CASSLATTAGTQYF.

This chain joins TRBV2 and TRBJ2-3; D may be TRBD1 (6 bases). CDR3 length equals 14 residues. Trimming removed 8 bases at V and 1 base at J, with 13 bases between. The germline CDR1 and CDR2 sequences are SNHLY and FYNNEI. CDR3 residues: CASDRRIGTDTQYF. The CDR3 coding sequence is TGTGCCAGCGACAGGCGGATAGGCACAGATACGCAGTATTTT.

This clone has a handful of counts. The chain uses TRBV2 and TRBJ2-2, with 7 positions matching TRBD2. Germline trimming cut 0 bases from V and 6 bases from J; bases unmatched to any gene: 7. The CDR3 loop spans 16 amino acids. Germline loops: CDR1 SNHLY, CDR2 FYNNEI. The CDR3 spells CASSEASGGRAGELFF. CDR3 coding DNA: TGTGCCAGCAGTGAAGCCTCGGGGGGTAGAGCCGGGGAGCTGTTTTTT. Drawing the rest from reference TRBV2 and TRBJ2-2, the complete variable domain is EPEVTQTPSHQVTQMGQEVILRCVPISNHLYFYWYRQILGQKVEFLVSFYNNEISEKSEIFDDQFSVERPDGSNFTLKIRSTKLEDSAMYFCASSEASGGRAGELFFGEGSRLTVL.

As to this clone: One end of the junction does not line up with germline, which may come from a read error. The gene calls are TRBV11-1 and TRBJ2-1, with 12 bases matching TRBD2. From germline, CDR1 is SGHAT and CDR2 FQDESV (reference sequence). CDR3 length: 12 amino acids. The CDR3 reads CASSSSGGATLF. The DNA of the CDR3 is TGTGCCAGCAGCTCTAGCGGGGGGGCCACCCTCTTC.

The rearrangement links TRBV5-4 to TRBJ2-6; 11 bases map to TRBD1. With 3 bases clipped from V and 0 bases from J, the junction kept 8 bases outside the gene matches. The CDR3 has 19 amino acids. CDR1 and CDR2 from the germline V gene are SGHNT and YYREEE (reference sequence). The CDR3 DNA follows: TGTGCCAGCAGCTCCGCCGGACAGGGGGCTGCCTCTGGGGCCAACGTCCTGACTTTC. Its protein is CASSSAGQGAASGANVLTF.

The V and J genes are TRBV7-9 and TRBJ1-6; D perhaps matches TRBD1 (5 bases). Germline loops: CDR1 SEHNR, CDR2 FQNEAQ (reference sequence). This CDR3 is built from 13 residues. The germline V and J ends were trimmed by 1 base and 8 bases, with 6 bases remaining between them. CDR3 region: CASSLVTDSPLHF. DNA of the CDR3: TGTGCCAGCAGCTTAGTGACAGATTCACCCCTCCACTTT.